This TCR beta chain is from a study of blood T cell repertoires in COVID-19 (dated by TCRdb to 2018 to 2020). Background on the whole study: The collaborator samples originated in the United States, Italy and Spain and spanned the acute and convalescent phases of COVID-19. The prospective study material was composed of cDNA or gDNA derived from T cells, B-cell-depleted T cells, or PBMCs. The dataset comprised deeply sampled blood TCRbeta repertoires from subjects exposed to, actively infected with, or recovered from COVID-19. A freely available public database, intended as a resource for researchers studying the immune response to SARS-CoV-2, is where the repertoires were released. The samples were drawn from the first 160 participants of the ongoing ImmuneRACE study and from 1,254 subjects provided by 6 global collaborators. Nearly every sample came with metadata listing a de-identified subject ID, COVID-19 status, age in years and sex. Where available, HLA class I and class II types were obtained from metadata supplied by the sample provider rather than from assay-based typing.

What the authors observed across the whole study: The amount of clinical and demographic metadata varied by source and participant and was provided uncurated.

TCRbeta CDR3 regions were amplified from genomic DNA using the immunoSEQ Assay, a bias-controlled multiplex PCR. As for the authors' bioinformatics: Nucleated cell counts per sample were estimated from amplification of reference gene primers within the assay. To quantify the absolute abundance of each unique TCRbeta CDR3 rearrangement, sequence reads were collapsed and filtered. Productive Simpson clonality was computed per sample as the square root of Simpson's diversity index over productive rearrangements. This is the immuneACCESS table as TCRdb keeps it, with only in-frame sequences that have V and J called. A part of the clones is gone; compared with another copy, unresolved V genes explain less than half, and the rest is unexplained. That table is the source of V, J and clone size, and D and trimming were worked out from the DNA. Across this sample there are 200,000 or so clones, with around nine tenths seen only once. The ten most abundant clones make up under 2.5% of the sample.

Its CDR3 holds 14 amino acids, cysteine through phenylalanine. The retained sequence is limited to the CDR3, 42 bases, with the frame set at the first base. CDR1 MNHEY and CDR2 SVGAGI are derived from the germline V gene. Relative to germline, V is 8 bases shorter and J is 7 bases shorter, with 21 bases between their ends. Regarding this clone: The clone's antigen remains unknown. The sample holds no much larger clone one base away, and base qualities are not on file.

Each collaborating institution followed its own protocols to collect whole blood in K2EDTA tubes. For TCRbeta analysis, collaborators shipped samples in one of three forms: frozen whole blood, isolated PBMCs, or DNA extracted from either of those sample types. This clonotype was obtained from a man aged 70 or older with active or convalescent COVID-19. The V gene is TRBV6-5 and the J gene is TRBJ2-7; 8 matching bases give a weak D call of TRBD1. The specimen was peripheral blood. The DNA sequence reads TGTGCCAGCGAACCGGGACAGGTCGGGGGGGAGCAGTACTTC. Its protein reads: CASEPGQVGGEQYF.